This T cell receptor beta chain originates from a study of blood T cell repertoires in COVID-19. Overall study: The United States, Italy and Spain provided the acute and convalescent COVID-19 samples. In each case, the material was cDNA or gDNA derived from T cells, B-cell-depleted T cells, or PBMCs.

The V and J ends lost 2 bases and 2 bases respectively, with 14 bases between them. Per germline, CDR1 SGHAT and CDR2 FQNNGV. The CDR3 is 16 residues long. In the original processing: Using reference gene primer amplification, nucleated cell counts were estimated. Profiling relied on immunoSEQ multiplex PCR, and the TCRdb table lists in-frame clones only, not all of them. V and J calls plus clone size are reproduced from that table; the DNA served to infer D and trimming. The table shows 45,000 or so clones, with 82% occurring only once. This clonotype originated in a human donor in a cohort sampled during active COVID-19. The rearrangement uses TRBV11-2 and TRBJ2-3, with D possibly matching TRBD2 (5 bases). The sequencing input was peripheral blood. DNA of the CDR3: TGTGCCAGCAGCTTAACCCCCGGACTGTACACAGATACGCAGTATTTT. The encoded protein is CASSLTPGLYTDTQYF.